This is a list of T cell receptor beta chains from one sample in a study of blood T cell repertoires in COVID-19. The method was immunoSEQ multiplex PCR; TCRdb's version includes in-frame clones alone and lacks a portion of them. The table lists more than 130,000 clones, under 90% of them singletons, with approximately 6.6% in the top ten. The sample comprised peripheral blood. The receptors originated from a human donor in a cohort sampled during active COVID-19. The CDR3 runs from the conserved cysteine through the conserved F or W. A D gene is named only where the DNA matches it firmly. For some rows the clone size is stated as once, few or many, or as a class when expanded; others skip it.

J gene | V gene | D gene | clone size | CDR3 DNA | CDR3 protein
TRBJ1-2 | TRBV11-1 | NA | NA | TGTGCCAGCAGCCGGGGGGGACTCTATGGCTACACCTTC | CASSRGGLYGYTF
TRBJ1-3 | TRBV5-5 | NA | NA | TGTGCCAGCAGCTGGGGGGACTTTGGTTCTGGAAACACCATATATTTT | CASSWGDFGSGNTIYF
TRBJ2-5 | TRBV7-2 | NA | NA | TGTGCCAGCAGTAGGGGGGGCCAAGAGACCCAGTACTTC | CASSRGGQETQYF
TRBJ1-1 | TRBV5-4 | NA | many | TGTGCCAGCAGCTTTGGGGCGACGAACACTGAAGCTTTCTTT | CASSFGATNTEAFF
TRBJ2-2 | TRBV3-1/TRBV3-2 | NA | NA | TGTGCCAGCAGCCAAGCCGGCTGGGGGGTGACCGGGGAGCTGTTTTTT | CASSQAGWGVTGELFF
TRBJ2-3 | TRBV19 | TRBD1 | NA | TGTGCCAGTAATGACAGGGGGCGATCAGATACGCAGTATTTT | CASNDRGRSDTQYF
TRBJ1-5 | TRBV4-2 | NA | few | TGTGCCAGCAGCCAAGACCCGGACAGTTTCCAGCCCCAGCATTTT | CASSQDPDSFQPQHF
TRBJ2-5 | TRBV19 | NA | NA | TGTGCCAGTAGTAGCGATAACCAAGAGACCCAGTACTTC | CASSSDNQETQYF
TRBJ2-7 | TRBV2 | NA | NA | TGTGCCAGCAGTGACAGGGCCGCCTACGAGCAGTACTTC | CASSDRAAYEQYF
TRBJ2-7 | TRBV11-2 | NA | NA | TGTGCCAGCAGCTTGAACAGTCAGCAGGAGCAGTACTTC | CASSLNSQQEQYF
TRBJ2-1 | TRBV4-1 | NA | NA | TGCGCCAGCAGCCAGTTCTACTACAATGAGCAGTTCTTC | CASSQFYYNEQFF
TRBJ2-3 | TRBV6-5 | TRBD2 | once | TGTGCCAGCAGTTTAGCGGGGGGTTCTACAGATACGCAGTATTTT | CASSLAGGSTDTQYF
TRBJ2-1 | TRBV5-8 | TRBD1 | once | TGTGCCAGCAGCTTCGGACAGGGGGTCGATGAGCAGTTCTTC | CASSFGQGVDEQFF
TRBJ2-5 | TRBV18 | TRBD2 | once | TGTGCCAGCTCACCAGAGCGGGGGGTACAAGAGACCCAGTACTTC | CASSPERGVQETQYF
TRBJ1-1 | TRBV24-1 | NA | NA | TGTGCCACCGGTGGGCCGAACACTGAAGCTTTCTTT | CATGGPNTEAFF
TRBJ2-3 | TRBV3-1/TRBV3-2 | TRBD1 | NA | TGTGCCAGCAGGCGACAGGGGGCGTTCCGAGGGCCCACAGATACGCAGTATTTT | CASRRQGAFRGPTDTQYF
TRBJ2-3 | TRBV7-3 | TRBD2 | many | TGTGCCAGCAGCCAAAGCGGGGGCTCCACAGATACGCAGTATTTT | CASSQSGGSTDTQYF
TRBJ1-2 | TRBV5-1 | TRBD1 | NA | TGCGCCAGCACGACGGGGGGACAGGTCCCCTATGGCTACACCTTC | CASTTGGQVPYGYTF
TRBJ2-5 | TRBV6-2/TRBV6-3 | NA | NA | TGTGCCAGCAGTGGCCTTCAGACCCAGTACTTC | CASSGLQTQYF
TRBJ2-7 | TRBV6-5 | TRBD2 | NA | TGTGCCAGCAAGGGACTAGCGGGGGACTACGAGCAGTACTTC | CASKGLAGDYEQYF
TRBJ2-3 | TRBV2 | TRBD2 | NA | TGTGCCAGCAGTGTGGTTGCGGGGGGCACAGATACGCAGTATTTT | CASSVVAGGTDTQYF
TRBJ1-1 | TRBV5-1 | TRBD1 | NA | TGCGCCAGCAGCTTGGGGCAGGGGGCGCGTGGCACTGAAGCTTTCTTT | CASSLGQGARGTEAFF
TRBJ2-2 | TRBV5-4 | TRBD1 | NA | TGTGCCAGCAGCTTAGGACAGGGTTTCACCGGGGAGCTGTTTTTT | CASSLGQGFTGELFF
TRBJ2-7 | TRBV6-5 | TRBD2 | once | TGTGCCAGCAGTTCCCCTAGCGGGGGCCCATCCTACGAGCAGTACTTC | CASSSPSGGPSYEQYF
TRBJ1-5 | TRBV7-9 | NA | NA | TGTGCCAGCAGCTTAGAGGGCAGGGAAGGTCAGCCCCAGCATTTT | CASSLEGREGQPQHF
TRBJ1-6 | TRBV7-2 | NA | NA | TGTGCCAGCAGCTTAGTGGCCCCTTCACCCCTCCACTTT | CASSLVAPSPLHF